This paragraph covers one T cell receptor (beta chain) sequence. Its antigen remains unknown. Healthy Caucasians alone served as donors. This record comes from a study of identical twins. Findings and limits, study-wide: In beta out-of-frame sequences, the excess sharing between twins was weaker.

The V gene end was trimmed by 2 bases and the J gene end by 7 bases; junction bases not matched to a gene: 5. From germline, CDR1 is SQVTM and CDR2 ANQGSEA. This CDR3 is 14 amino acids long. TCRdb re-called the 5' RACE reads with MiXCR, one entry per CDR3 protein. The top ten clones hold 4% to 4.5% of a sample with under 800,000 distinct CDR3 sequences, approximately 22% of them seen once. These records were also assigned to another study, of T cells expressing NK-cell markers. According to that study: The leading position in the CD3+CD56-NKG2C+ fraction of several donors also went to these clonotypes.

V is TRBV29-1 and J is TRBJ2-1, with TRBD2 matching over 10 bases. The sample was PBMCs. This receptor was identified in a young woman in good health. CDR3 protein: CSVENLLAGNEQFF. The CDR3, as DNA: TGCAGCGTTGAAAATTTACTAGCGGGGAATGAGCAGTTCTTC.